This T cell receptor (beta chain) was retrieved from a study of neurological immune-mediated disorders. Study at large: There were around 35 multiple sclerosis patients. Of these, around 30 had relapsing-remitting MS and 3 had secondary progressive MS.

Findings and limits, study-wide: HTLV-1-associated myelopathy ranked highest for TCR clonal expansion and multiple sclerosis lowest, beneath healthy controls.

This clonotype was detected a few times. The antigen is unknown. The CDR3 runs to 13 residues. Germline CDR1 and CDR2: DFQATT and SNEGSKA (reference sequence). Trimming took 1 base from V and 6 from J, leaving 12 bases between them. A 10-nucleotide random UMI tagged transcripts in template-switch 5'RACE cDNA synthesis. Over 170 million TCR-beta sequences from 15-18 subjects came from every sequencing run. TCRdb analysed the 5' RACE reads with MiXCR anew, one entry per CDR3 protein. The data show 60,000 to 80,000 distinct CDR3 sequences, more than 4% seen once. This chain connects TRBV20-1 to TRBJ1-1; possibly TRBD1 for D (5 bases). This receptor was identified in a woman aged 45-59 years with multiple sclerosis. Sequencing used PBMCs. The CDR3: CSARGRRAAEAFF. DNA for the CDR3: TGCAGTGCTAGAGGACGCAGGGCTGCTGAAGCTTTCTTT.